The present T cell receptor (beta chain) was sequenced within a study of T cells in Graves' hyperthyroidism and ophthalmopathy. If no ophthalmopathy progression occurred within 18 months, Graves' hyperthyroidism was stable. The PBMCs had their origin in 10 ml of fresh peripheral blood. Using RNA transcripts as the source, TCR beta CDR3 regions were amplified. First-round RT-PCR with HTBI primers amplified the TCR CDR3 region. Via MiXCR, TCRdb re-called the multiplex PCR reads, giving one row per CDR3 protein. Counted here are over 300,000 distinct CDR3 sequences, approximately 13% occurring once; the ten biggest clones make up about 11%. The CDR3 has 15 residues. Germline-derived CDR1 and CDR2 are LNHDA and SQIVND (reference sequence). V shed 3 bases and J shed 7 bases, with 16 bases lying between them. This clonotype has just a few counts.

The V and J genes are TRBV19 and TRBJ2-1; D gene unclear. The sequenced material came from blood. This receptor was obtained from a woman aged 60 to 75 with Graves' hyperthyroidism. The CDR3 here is CASSISSTTGNEQFF. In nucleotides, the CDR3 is TGTGCCAGTAGTATCAGTAGCACGACCGGGAATGAGCAGTTCTTC.